The T cell receptor beta chain described here comes from a study of blood T cell repertoires in COVID-19. Participants came from fewer than 25 US areas, aged roughly 18 to 89 years. Allocation to cohorts depended on clinical history reported by the participants. CDR3 length: 14 amino acids. V was clipped by 3 bases and J by 11 bases, with 17 bases between them. The germline CDR1 and CDR2 sequences are SNHLY and FYNNEI. Sequencing was performed with immunoSEQ multiplex PCR; in TCRdb, only in-frame clones are kept and a portion is missing. The sample has a few hundred thousand clones, 65% to 90% seen once; the top ten hold roughly 4.9%.

The receptor comes from a woman aged 30 to 39 who had been exposed to COVID-19. This rearrangement joins TRBV2 to TRBJ1-5, with a weak D call TRBD1 (5 bases). Sequencing was done on a sample of PBMCs or T cells enriched from blood (not recorded which). The chain's CDR3 is CASSDRVFYSAQHF. DNA for the CDR3: TGTGCCAGCAGTGACAGGGTTTTCTATTCAGCCCAGCATTTT.